The 15 T cell receptor beta chains given below trace back to one sample, sequenced in a study of T cell responses to AZD1222 COVID-19 vaccine (TCRdb year 2021). The sample's time point label, decoded: baseline before first vaccination. Receptor amplification or capture employed the immunoSEQ multiplex PCR assay. TCRdb re-hosts the immuneACCESS table, in-frame sequences only. Its copies lack some clones; in the studies checked, an unresolved V gene accounts for under half of them, and the cause for the rest is not known. In this sample the table shows around 150,000 clones, about nine tenths of which occur a single time. The top ten clonotypes cover about 1.5% of the sample. The specimen was peripheral blood, collected on day 0 of AZD1222 vaccination. Source of these receptors: an adult in good health.

This chain uses TRBV19 with TRBJ2-2; tentatively, D is TRBD1 (6 bases). Trimming stripped 7 bases from V and 4 bases from J, with 10 bases between. The germline V gene has CDR1 LNHDA and CDR2 SQIVND (reference sequence). The CDR3 length is 13 residues. Here the CDR3 reads CASTEQGTGELFF. CDR3 coding DNA: TGTGCCAGTACCGAACAGGGCACCGGGGAGCTGTTTTTT.

The chain is built from TRBV15 and TRBJ1-2; D perhaps matches TRBD1 (5 bases). Germline CDR1 reads LNHNV; CDR2 reads YYDKDF (reference sequence). This CDR3 contains 14 residues. Deletions cut 3 bases from V and 4 bases from J, with 12 bases between. This CDR3 reads CATSSPTGLYGYTF. The CDR3 bases are TGTGCCACCAGCAGCCCAACGGGGCTCTATGGCTACACCTTC.

The chain recombines TRBV28 with TRBJ2-7; the D call may be TRBD1 or TRBD2 (5 bases each). CDR3 length: 15 residues. Germline V lookup: CDR1 MDHEN, CDR2 SYDVKM. Deletions cut 5 bases from V and 2 bases from J, with 16 bases between. The CDR3 DNA reads TGTGCCAGCAGTGCCCTAAACGAGGGGACCTACGAGCAGTACTTC. Translation gives CASSALNEGTYEQYF.

The chain carries TRBV5-6 and TRBJ1-1; D is ambiguous. Trimming shortened V by 7 bases and J by 2 bases, and 9 bases separated the two germline ends. The germline V gene has CDR1 SGHDT and CDR2 YYEEEE. There are 12 residues in the CDR3. The CDR3 DNA is TGTGCCAGCGAGGTCCTAAACACTGAAGCTTTCTTT. Amino acids: CASEVLNTEAFF.

The table lists this clone with a few counts. The V call is TRBV6-2 or TRBV6-3, the J call TRBJ1-5; no clear D. In germline, CDR1 is MNHEY, CDR2 SVGEGT. The CDR3 length is 14 residues. V was trimmed by 2 bases and J by 4 bases, leaving 9 bases between them. CDR3 in DNA: TGTGCCAGCAGTTACGTCCAGAGTAATCAGCCCCAGCATTTT. It encodes CASSYVQSNQPQHF.

This clone was counted a single time. The chain employs TRBV18 and TRBJ2-1, with 15 bases identical to TRBD2. The CDR3 spans 16 residues. V trimming: 3 bases; J trimming: 9 bases; junction bases outside the gene matches: 6. Germline values: CDR1 KGHSH, CDR2 LQKENI. The CDR3 bases are TGTGCCAGCTCACCCGGACTAGCGGGGGGGTTCAGTGAGCAGTTCTTC. Protein product: CASSPGLAGGFSEQFF.

This sequence joins TRBV3-1 (or the pseudogene TRBV3-2) and TRBJ2-1; 8 bases map to TRBD1. The length of the CDR3 is 18 residues. The germline V gene has CDR1 LGHDT and CDR2 YNNKEL (reference sequence). V dropped 0 bases and J dropped 6; count of bases not matched to a gene: 13. DNA of the CDR3: TGTGCCAGCAGCCAAGATCGTGGACAGGGTGGTGCGTTCAATGAGCAGTTCTTC. Its translation: CASSQDRGQGGAFNEQFF.

The rearrangement joins TRBV3-1 (or the pseudogene TRBV3-2) to TRBJ2-3, with 8 bases that match TRBD2. The CDR3 has 14 amino acids. Germline V CDR1 and CDR2: LGHDT, YNNKEL (reference sequence). After removal of 3 bases from V and 8 bases from J, the junction contained 7 bases not matched to a gene. The CDR3 DNA is TGTGCCAGCAGCCACGGCCCTAGCGGGTCTACGCAGTATTTT. Translation gives CASSHGPSGSTQYF.

The rearrangement uses TRBV6-4 and TRBJ2-3, with 7 nucleotides matching TRBD1. Germline V gene sequence: CDR1 MRHNA, CDR2 SNTAGT. There are 14 residues in the CDR3. V lost 3 bases, J lost 3 bases, and 3 bases stayed unmatched. The CDR3 sequence: CASSEQGTTDTQYF. Written as DNA, the CDR3 is TGTGCCAGCAGTGAACAGGGGACAACAGATACGCAGTATTTT.

V is TRBV29-1 and J is TRBJ2-1; TRBD2 matches at 11 bases. J gave up 4 bases and V 2 bases, and 7 bases lay outside the gene matches. The CDR3 is 16 amino acids. Germline V lookup: CDR1 SQVTM, CDR2 ANQGSEA. The CDR3 is CSVELETSGIYNEQFF. CDR3 bases: TGCAGCGTTGAATTAGAGACTAGCGGGATTTACAATGAGCAGTTCTTC.

The chain links TRBV27 to TRBJ1-5; weak D call: TRBD1 (5 bases). V was shortened by 5 bases and J by 3 bases, with 11 bases between the two germline ends. The CDR3 extends over 14 amino acids. Per the germline V gene, CDR1 is MNHEY and CDR2 is SMNVEV (reference sequence). The chain's CDR3 is CASSIQGDNQPQHF. Written as DNA, the CDR3 is TGTGCCAGCAGTATTCAGGGCGACAATCAGCCCCAGCATTTT.

The V call is TRBV25-1, the J call TRBJ2-5; D not resolved. The CDR3 runs to 13 residues. Germline V CDR1 and CDR2: MGHDK, SYGVNS. V shed 3 bases and J shed 5 bases, with 10 bases lying between them. The CDR3 region has the DNA TGTGCCAGCAGTGACTCCGCCGGGGAGACCCAGTACTTC. Protein sequence: CASSDSAGETQYF.

The genes are TRBV11-3 and TRBJ2-1; 16 positions agree with TRBD2. Germline V CDR1 and CDR2: SGHNT, YENEEA. J was trimmed by 10 bases and V by 4 bases; bases with no gene match: 4. The CDR3 has 15 amino acids. The CDR3 coding sequence is TGTGCCAGCAGCTCCGGGACTAGCGGGAGGGGGGAGCAGTTCTTC. The encoded protein is CASSSGTSGRGEQFF.

This clone was seen just once. The DNA of the CDR3 is TGTGCCAGCAGCCCACCTCGATCTGGGGCCAACGTCCTGACTTTC. This translates into CASSPPRSGANVLTF. The V call is TRBV14, the J call TRBJ2-6; D not certain. Germline-derived CDR1 and CDR2 are SGHDN and FVKESK. Trimming stripped 4 bases from V and 1 base from J, with 8 bases between. The CDR3 has 15 residues.

This clone was counted once. This chain uses TRBV12-5 with TRBJ1-1; D is uncertain. Per the germline V gene, CDR1 is LGHNT and CDR2 is FRNRAP. The CDR3 runs 13 residues. The V and J ends lost 0 bases and 6 bases respectively, with 8 bases between them. CDR3: CASGLVRGAEAFF. The CDR3 DNA sequence: TGTGCTAGTGGTTTGGTACGCGGGGCTGAAGCTTTCTTT.